The present T cell receptor beta chain was sequenced within a study of T cells in Graves' hyperthyroidism and ophthalmopathy. General study findings and limits: Clonotypes that were expanded in thyroid above 0.001 mostly appeared in blood too.

TCR beta CDR3 region amplification was performed from RNA transcripts. The TCR CDR3 was amplified in a first-round RT-PCR using the HTBI primer set. Each CDR3 protein gets one entry after TCRdb re-called the multiplex PCR reads with MiXCR. The table lists around 500,000 distinct CDR3 sequences, 14% of them singletons. V was trimmed by 6 bases and J by 4 bases, leaving 7 bases between them. The CDR3 is made up of 12 amino acids. In germline, CDR1 is SEHNR, CDR2 FQNEAQ (reference sequence). Newly diagnosed hyperthyroidism patients aged 18 to 65 years had disease lasting under 2 months. Reasons for excluding patients were uncontrolled infection, other autoimmune disease, pregnancy or lactation. Orbital computed tomography and thyroid ultrasound, together with serum TRAb and thyroxine and clinical symptoms, were used for diagnoses. Notes on this clonotype: Its antigen remains unidentified. A much larger clone differs from this one at a single base, so this may be a read error.

The chain uses TRBV7-9 and TRBJ2-1, with D possibly called TRBD1 or TRBD2 (5 bases each). The sequence derives from a woman between 35 and 50 years old with Graves' hyperthyroidism. Sequencing was performed on blood. This chain's CDR3 is CASRGRYNEQFF. The CDR3 DNA reads as TGTGCCAGCAGGGGACGGTACAATGAGCAGTTCTTC.